This T cell receptor (beta chain) was captured in a study of blood T cell repertoires in COVID-19. Turning to the study itself: Samples came from the United States, Italy and Spain, spanning acute and convalescent COVID-19.

Only in-frame clones appear in the TCRdb table, and some are missing; sequencing was by immunoSEQ multiplex PCR. Of some 60,000 clones in the sample, approximately 80% are singletons; the top ten hold 25% to 35%. Germline V gene lookup returns CDR1 LGHDT and CDR2 YNNKEL (reference sequence). This CDR3 is 14 amino acids long. V shed 4 bases and J shed 6 bases, with 10 bases lying between them. This sequence joins TRBV3-1 (or the pseudogene TRBV3-2) and TRBJ1-6; D gene uncertain. The clonotype originates from a woman over 75 with active or convalescent COVID-19. The sample was peripheral blood. CDR3 loop: CASSPTPANSPLHF. In DNA form, the CDR3 reads TGTGCCAGCAGCCCTACCCCCGCTAATTCACCCCTCCACTTT.